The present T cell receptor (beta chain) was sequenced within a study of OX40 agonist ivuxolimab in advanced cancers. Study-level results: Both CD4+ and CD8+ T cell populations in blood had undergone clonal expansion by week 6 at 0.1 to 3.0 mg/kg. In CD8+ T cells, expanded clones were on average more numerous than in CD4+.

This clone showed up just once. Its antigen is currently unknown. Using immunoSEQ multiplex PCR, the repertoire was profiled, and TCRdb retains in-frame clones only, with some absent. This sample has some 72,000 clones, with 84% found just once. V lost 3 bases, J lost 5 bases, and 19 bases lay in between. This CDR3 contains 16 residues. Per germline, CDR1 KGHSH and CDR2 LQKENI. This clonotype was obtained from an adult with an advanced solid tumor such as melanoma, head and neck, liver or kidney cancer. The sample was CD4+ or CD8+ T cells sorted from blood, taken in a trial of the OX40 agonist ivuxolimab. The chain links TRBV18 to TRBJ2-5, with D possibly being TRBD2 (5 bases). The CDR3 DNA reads TGTGCCAGCTCACCCCCTGGCAGCGACCCTAGCGAGACCCAGTACTTC. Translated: CASSPPGSDPSETQYF.